The clone carrying this T cell receptor (beta chain) was detected a few times. Sequencing targeted expressed TCRB transcripts, as all isolated RNA had been reverse transcribed. Using immunoSEQ multiplex PCR, the repertoire was profiled, and TCRdb retains in-frame clones only, with some absent. The sample includes about 320,000 clones, 14% seen only once; the top ten take under 8.5%. The CDR3 loop spans 13 amino acids. V shed 8 bases and J shed 4 bases, with 13 bases lying between them. Germline loops: CDR1 MGHDK, CDR2 SYGVNS. The sample comes from a study of beta chain features in type 1 diabetes. V is TRBV25-1 and J is TRBJ2-3, with a possible D match to TRBD1 (6 bases). The sample consisted of central memory CD4+ T cells from blood. The source is a man aged 30-40 years in good health. The CDR3 reads CASQDRVADTQYF. CDR3 DNA: TGTGCCAGCCAGGACAGAGTCGCAGATACGCAGTATTTT. Drawing the rest from reference TRBV25-1 and TRBJ2-3, the complete variable domain is EADIYQTPRYLVIGTGKKITLECSQTMGHDKMYWYQQDPGMELHLIHYSYGVNSTEKGDLSSESTVSRIRTEHFPLTLESARPSHTSQYLCASQDRVADTQYFGPGTRLTVL.